This TCR beta chain was sequenced during a study of blood T cells in healthy people across ages. Study-level findings and limits: Long-lived donors had more naive CD4+ cells and higher diversity than aged donors.

Trimming cost V 4 bases and J 5 bases; bases outside gene matches: 9. CDR1 and CDR2 from the germline V gene are SGDLS and YYNGEE. The CDR3 length is 17 residues. Primers used in a second PCR of about 7 to 12 cycles were a sample-barcoded 5' primer and a J-beta primer mix. Each TCR beta cDNA got a 12-nucleotide random molecular identifier. In TCRdb, the 5' RACE reads were re-called with MiXCR into one record per CDR3 protein. The sample lists 1.5 million to 2 million distinct CDR3 sequences, roughly 30% seen once, with around 7.7% in the top ten. Note on this clonotype: What it binds is unknown.

The sequence came from a woman aged 25 to 39 in good health. The chain employs TRBV9 and TRBJ2-5; 15 positions agree with TRBD2. What was sequenced was blood. CDR3 sequence: CASSRGLAGGPQETQYF. CDR3 DNA: TGTGCCAGCAGCCGAGGACTAGCGGGGGGGCCCCAGGAGACCCAGTACTTC.